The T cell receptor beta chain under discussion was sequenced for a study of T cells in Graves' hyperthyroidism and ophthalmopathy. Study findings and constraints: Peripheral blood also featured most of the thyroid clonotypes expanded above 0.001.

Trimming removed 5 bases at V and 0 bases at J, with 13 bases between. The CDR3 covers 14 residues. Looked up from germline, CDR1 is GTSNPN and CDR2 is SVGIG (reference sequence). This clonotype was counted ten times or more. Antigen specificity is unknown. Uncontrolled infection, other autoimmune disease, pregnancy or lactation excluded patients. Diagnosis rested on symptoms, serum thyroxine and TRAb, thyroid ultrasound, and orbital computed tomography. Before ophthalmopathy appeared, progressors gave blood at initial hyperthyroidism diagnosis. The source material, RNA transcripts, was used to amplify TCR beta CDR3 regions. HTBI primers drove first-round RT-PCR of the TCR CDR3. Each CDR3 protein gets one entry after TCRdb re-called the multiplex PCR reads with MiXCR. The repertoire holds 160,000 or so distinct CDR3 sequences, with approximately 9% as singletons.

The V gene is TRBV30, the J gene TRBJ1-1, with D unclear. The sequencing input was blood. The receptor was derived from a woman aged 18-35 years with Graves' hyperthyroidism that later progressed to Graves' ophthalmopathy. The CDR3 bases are TGTGCCTGGGACCAACACCCCATGAACACTGAAGCTTTCTTT. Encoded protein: CAWDQHPMNTEAFF.